Listed below are T cell receptor beta chains from one sample, sequenced in a study of T cell responses to AZD1222 COVID-19 vaccine. Some clones are missing from TCRdb's copy, which holds only in-frame ones; the method was immunoSEQ multiplex PCR. This sample has roughly 130,000 clones; over 90% occur once, and the top ten carry approximately 6.3%. Sequences were derived from peripheral blood, sampled on day 0 of AZD1222 vaccination. The source is an adult in good health. The CDR3 runs from the conserved cysteine through the conserved F or W. A D gene is named only where the DNA matches it firmly. Clone size is stated in some rows and not others, as once, few, many or a class when expanded.

V,J,size,D,DNA,CDR3
TRBV19,TRBJ1-1,once,-,TGTGCCAGTAGTATGGGGGATAGAGAAGCTTTCTTT,CASSMGDREAFF
TRBV28,TRBJ1-1,-,-,TGTGCCAGCAGGGCGGTGAACACTGAAGCTTTCTTT,CASRAVNTEAFF
TRBV11-1,TRBJ2-2,-,TRBD2,TGTGCCAGCGAGGGTCTAGCGGGAGCCACCGGGGAGCTGTTTTTT,CASEGLAGATGELFF
TRBV5-1,TRBJ2-3,once,TRBD2,TGCGCCAGCAGCTTTGGTAGCGGGAGGATCATGGATACGCAGTATTTT,CASSFGSGRIMDTQYF
TRBV27,TRBJ2-7,-,-,TGTGCCAGCAGAAGTTCAGGTTACGCCTACGAGCAGTACTTC,CASRSSGYAYEQYF
TRBV6-1,TRBJ1-2,-,TRBD1,TGTGCCAGCAGTGAAGCGGGGACAGACGGCTACACCTTC,CASSEAGTDGYTF
TRBV27,TRBJ2-1,-,TRBD2,TGTGCCAGCAGTCTGACTAGCGGTTACAATGAGCAGTTCTTC,CASSLTSGYNEQFF
TRBV19,TRBJ2-3,-,-,TGTGCCAGCAAAGACCGGGGAGCGAGCACAGATACGCAGTATTTT,CASKDRGASTDTQYF
TRBV7-9,TRBJ1-2,-,-,TGTGCCAGCAGCCTTACCCCCGGGTTAGCTAACTATGGCTACACCTTC,CASSLTPGLANYGYTF
TRBV3-1/TRBV3-2,TRBJ2-1,-,-,TGTGCCAGCAGCCAAGATAAGGAGGAGAATGAGCAGTTCTTC,CASSQDKEENEQFF
TRBV12-3/TRBV12-4,TRBJ1-2,-,-,TGTGCCAGCAGTCCAGGGGTTGGTGGCTACACCTTC,CASSPGVGGYTF
TRBV7-8,TRBJ2-2,once,-,TGTGCCAGCAGCTTAGTTGCCACCGGGGAGCTGTTTTTT,CASSLVATGELFF
TRBV4-1,TRBJ1-4,-,-,TGCGCCAGCAGCCCCTTTCCTAAGAGGGACCTTAATGAAAAACTGTTTTTT,CASSPFPKRDLNEKLFF
TRBV27,TRBJ2-7,-,TRBD1,TGTGCCAGCAGTCCACGGGACAGCTCCTACGAGCAGTACTTC,CASSPRDSSYEQYF
TRBV9,TRBJ1-1,-,-,TGTGCCAGCAGCGTAGCTGAGGGAGTATGGAACACTGAAGCTTTCTTT,CASSVAEGVWNTEAFF
TRBV24-1,TRBJ2-3,-,-,TGTGCCACCACCCCCGACAGGCCTTGCACAGATACGCAGTATTTT,CATTPDRPCTDTQYF
TRBV28,TRBJ1-1,once,-,TGTGCCAGCACCGCATCTGGGAGGGTCCCTGAAGCTTTCTTT,CASTASGRVPEAFF
TRBV5-1,TRBJ2-3,-,-,TGCGCCAGCAGCTTGGGACGGACCGCAGATACGCAGTATTTT,CASSLGRTADTQYF
TRBV6-5,TRBJ1-3,-,TRBD1,TGTGCCAGCAGTTCCCAAGACAGGGAATATGGAAACACCATATATTTT,CASSSQDREYGNTIYF
TRBV19,TRBJ1-2,-,TRBD1,TGTGCCAGCAAAAAGACAGGGGGCGGAGGCTATGGCTACACCTTC,CASKKTGGGGYGYTF
TRBV7-8,TRBJ2-3,-,-,TGTGCCAGCAGCTTAGCGAACTCGGGTTACACAGATACGCAGTATTTT,CASSLANSGYTDTQYF
TRBV20-1,TRBJ2-1,-,-,TGCAGTGCTAGTTTTGCCGAGCAGTTCTTC,CSASFAEQFF
TRBV6-5,TRBJ1-5,-,-,TGTGCCAGCAGTTACTCGAGGGCCAATCAGCCCCAGCATTTT,CASSYSRANQPQHF
TRBV9,TRBJ1-2,-,-,TGTGCCAGCAGCGTAGCCCACAGCTATGGCTACACCTTC,CASSVAHSYGYTF
TRBV3-1/TRBV3-2,TRBJ2-1,few,-,TGTGCCAGCAGCCAAGGTCGGGGGATGGAGTTCTTC,CASSQGRGMEFF
TRBV5-6,TRBJ2-5,-,TRBD1,TGTGCCAGCAGCGTAGACAGGGGGCGTGAGACCCAGTACTTC,CASSVDRGRETQYF
TRBV30,TRBJ1-1,-,TRBD1,TGTGCCTCCTATCACGGACAGGGGTCCACTGAAGCTTTCTTT,CASYHGQGSTEAFF